The rows below give T cell receptor beta chains drawn from one sample of a study of blood T cell repertoires in COVID-19. Profiling relied on immunoSEQ multiplex PCR, and the TCRdb table lists in-frame clones only, not all of them. This table has under 250,000 clones, roughly four fifths appearing once. Sequencing was carried out using PBMCs or T cells enriched from blood (not recorded which). The receptor source for this set is a woman in her forties or fifties who had been exposed to COVID-19. Each CDR3 is given with its conserved first and last residue. The D gene is left open where the match is weak. Rows may omit the clone size; those that give it use once, few, many or a size class.

clone_size	v_call	j_call	d_call	cdr3_aa	cdr3_nt
-	TRBV5-4	TRBJ2-7	-	CASSLGGEQYF	TGTGCCAGCAGCTTAGGCGGGGAGCAGTACTTC
-	TRBV3-1/TRBV3-2	TRBJ1-4	-	CASSHRAGKLFF	TGTGCCAGCAGCCATCGTGCCGGAAAACTGTTTTTT
-	TRBV14	TRBJ1-5	-	CASSPTPNSPQHF	TGTGCCAGCAGCCCCACCCCGAACAGCCCCCAGCATTTT
-	TRBV27	TRBJ2-1	TRBD1	CASKAGGHEQFF	TGTGCCAGCAAAGCAGGGGGCCATGAGCAGTTCTTC
-	TRBV5-4	TRBJ2-1	-	CATNPGGPRDEQFF	TGTGCCACCAATCCAGGGGGGCCGAGGGATGAGCAGTTCTTC
-	TRBV23-1	TRBJ1-1	-	CARNYGERDTEAFF	TGCGCCAGAAACTACGGGGAAAGGGACACTGAAGCTTTCTTT
once	TRBV29-1	TRBJ2-7	-	CSVGLASEQYF	TGCAGCGTTGGGCTAGCAAGCGAGCAGTACTTC
-	TRBV29-1	TRBJ1-2	-	CSVESPGYTF	TGCAGCGTTGAGAGCCCTGGCTACACCTTC
-	TRBV28	TRBJ2-3	TRBD2	CASSWTSVADTQYF	TGTGCCAGCAGTTGGACTAGCGTTGCAGATACGCAGTATTTT
-	TRBV20-1	TRBJ2-7	TRBD1	CSASPTDRGRNEQYF	TGCAGTGCTAGTCCCACTGACAGGGGGAGGAACGAGCAGTACTTC
-	TRBV4-2	TRBJ2-7	TRBD2	CASSQAGVAGTYEQYF	TGTGCCAGCAGCCAAGCCGGAGTAGCGGGGACCTACGAGCAGTACTTC
few	TRBV3-1/TRBV3-2	TRBJ2-2	-	CASSQEIRTKLFF	TGTGCCAGCAGCCAAGAGATAAGGACTAAGCTGTTTTTT
-	TRBV5-1	TRBJ2-2	TRBD1	CASSRTGDNTGELFF	TGCGCCAGCAGCCGGACAGGGGACAACACCGGGGAGCTGTTTTTT
-	TRBV9	TRBJ1-6	TRBD1	CASSVDTGTGRSPLHF	TGTGCCAGCAGCGTAGATACCGGGACAGGACGTTCACCCCTCCACTTT
-	TRBV7-2	TRBJ2-5	-	CASSPIMAREGETQYF	TGTGCCAGCAGCCCCATTATGGCCAGGGAAGGAGAGACCCAGTACTTC
-	TRBV10-1	TRBJ1-1	TRBD1	CASSRDRESTEAFF	TGCGCCAGCAGCAGGGACAGGGAGAGCACTGAAGCTTTCTTT
-	TRBV19	TRBJ1-4	-	CATSELEKLFF	TGTGCCACCTCCGAGCTGGAAAAACTGTTTTTT
-	TRBV16	TRBJ2-2	-	CASSLGGTGELFF	TGTGCCAGCAGCCTCGGGGGCACCGGGGAGCTGTTTTTT
-	TRBV18	TRBJ2-6	TRBD2	CASSSLAGSSGANVLTF	TGTGCCAGCTCGTCCCTAGCGGGGAGCTCTGGGGCCAACGTCCTGACTTTC
-	TRBV30	TRBJ2-7	-	CAWRGTASGEQYF	TGTGCCTGGAGGGGAACAGCGAGCGGCGAGCAGTACTTC
-	TRBV5-1	TRBJ2-3	TRBD2	CASSLVASGGSTDTQYF	TGCGCCAGCAGCTTGGTGGCTAGCGGGGGGAGCACAGATACGCAGTATTTT
-	TRBV19	TRBJ1-1	-	CASSTLTNTEAFF	TGTGCCAGTAGTACACTAACGAACACTGAAGCTTTCTTT
-	TRBV5-4	TRBJ2-6	TRBD2	CASSPGGAGANVLTF	TGTGCCAGCAGCCCGGGGGGAGCTGGGGCCAACGTCCTGACTTTC
-	TRBV19	TRBJ2-1	TRBD2	CASTNTRGGAEQFF	TGTGCCAGTACCAATACGCGCGGGGGGGCTGAGCAGTTCTTC
-	TRBV27	TRBJ2-7	-	CASSLLGLDEQYF	TGTGCCAGCAGTTTACTGGGGCTAGACGAGCAGTACTTC
-	TRBV12-3/TRBV12-4	TRBJ1-1	-	CASSPTGNTEAFF	TGTGCCAGCAGTCCCACAGGAAACACTGAAGCTTTCTTT
-	TRBV11-2	TRBJ1-1	-	CASSFFPTGNTEAFF	TGTGCCAGCAGCTTCTTCCCCACAGGTAACACTGAAGCTTTCTTT
-	TRBV6-5	TRBJ2-3	-	CASRLEAASTDTQYF	TGTGCCAGCAGGCTAGAAGCGGCCAGCACAGATACGCAGTATTTT
few	TRBV10-1	TRBJ2-1	-	CASSDGGWVDEQFF	TGCGCCAGCAGTGACGGGGGTTGGGTCGATGAGCAGTTCTTC
-	TRBV6-5	TRBJ1-5	-	CASSSLSGNQPQHF	TGTGCCAGCAGTTCGCTGTCAGGTAATCAGCCCCAGCATTTT
few	TRBV7-2	TRBJ1-2	TRBD1	CASSPGTGKNYGYTF	TGTGCCAGCAGCCCAGGGACAGGGAAGAACTATGGCTACACCTTC
-	TRBV15	TRBJ2-3	TRBD1	CATSRGQGDGTDTQYF	TGTGCCACCAGCAGAGGACAGGGGGACGGCACAGATACGCAGTATTTT
-	TRBV27	TRBJ1-2	-	CASSLSPTGGYGYTF	TGTGCCAGCAGTTTATCGCCGACGGGGGGCTATGGCTACACCTTC
-	TRBV24-1	TRBJ2-1	TRBD2	CATSFSGGARNEQFF	TGTGCCACCAGTTTCAGCGGGGGGGCCCGGAATGAGCAGTTCTTC
-	TRBV4-1	TRBJ1-1	-	CASSQDNMGFTYTEAFF	TGCGCCAGCAGCCAAGATAATATGGGCTTTACATACACTGAAGCTTTCTTT
once	TRBV5-1	TRBJ1-1	-	CASSPEGNTEAFF	TGCGCCAGCAGCCCTGAGGGGAACACTGAAGCTTTCTTT
-	TRBV6-5	TRBJ2-7	TRBD1	CASTTGVDYYEQYF	TGTGCCAGCACCACAGGGGTTGATTATTACGAGCAGTACTTC
-	TRBV12-5	TRBJ2-1	TRBD2	CASGWSGNSYNEQFF	TGTGCTAGTGGATGGAGCGGGAACTCCTACAATGAGCAGTTCTTC
-	TRBV28	TRBJ1-2	TRBD1	CASSLPATGGNYGYTF	TGTGCCAGCAGTCTTCCGGCGACAGGGGGCAACTATGGCTACACCTTC
-	TRBV29-1	TRBJ2-1	TRBD1	CSVEDPSVEWDRGYNEQFF	TGCAGCGTTGAAGATCCGAGCGTTGAGTGGGACAGGGGTTACAATGAGCAGTTCTTC
-	TRBV30	TRBJ2-3	TRBD1	CAWSAGQGGDTQYF	TGTGCCTGGAGTGCCGGACAGGGGGGGGATACGCAGTATTTT
once	TRBV28	TRBJ1-4	-	CASSSQGAGGEKLFF	TGTGCCAGCAGTTCACAGGGAGCCGGTGGTGAAAAACTGTTTTTT
few	TRBV12-5	TRBJ2-2	-	CASGVMNTGELFF	TGTGCTAGTGGTGTCATGAACACCGGGGAGCTGTTTTTT
-	TRBV6-5	TRBJ1-1	-	CASRSSGTRSEAFF	TGTGCCAGCAGGTCCAGCGGGACCCGGTCTGAAGCTTTCTTT
-	TRBV5-6	TRBJ2-5	TRBD2	CASSQPGGGGETQYF	TGTGCCAGCAGCCAGCCGGGGGGAGGTGGAGAGACCCAGTACTTC
-	TRBV4-1	TRBJ1-6	TRBD1	CASSLDRANSPLHF	TGCGCCAGCAGCCTCGACAGGGCTAATTCACCCCTCCACTTT
-	TRBV15	TRBJ1-1	-	CATSRGREGNTEAFF	TGTGCCACCAGCAGGGGCAGGGAAGGCAACACTGAAGCTTTCTTT
-	TRBV27	TRBJ2-3	TRBD1	CASIPFGDRGTDTQYF	TGTGCCAGCATTCCTTTCGGGGACAGGGGGACAGATACGCAGTATTTT
-	TRBV12-3/TRBV12-4	TRBJ1-6	-	CASSPQGHSPLHF	TGTGCCAGCAGTCCACAGGGTCATTCACCCCTCCACTTT
-	TRBV5-4	TRBJ1-1	-	CASSKGRGAPEAEAFF	TGTGCCAGCAGCAAGGGGCGGGGGGCCCCTGAGGCTGAAGCTTTCTTT
-	TRBV11-2	TRBJ2-5	TRBD2	CASSLNGGAHQETQYF	TGTGCCAGCAGCCTCAACGGGGGGGCCCACCAAGAGACCCAGTACTTC
-	TRBV11-3	TRBJ2-2	-	CASSPRRTGELFF	TGTGCCAGCAGCCCCCGCAGGACCGGGGAGCTGTTTTTT
-	TRBV12-5	TRBJ1-2	-	CASGLVLGYGYTF	TGTGCTAGTGGTTTGGTACTCGGTTATGGCTACACCTTC
-	TRBV5-8	TRBJ2-2	-	CASSLDGLLGTGELFF	TGTGCCAGCAGCTTGGACGGTTTACTCGGGACCGGGGAGCTGTTTTTT
-	TRBV18	TRBJ1-2	TRBD1	CASSRTGGPGYYGYTF	TGTGCCAGCTCAAGGACAGGGGGCCCGGGGTACTATGGCTACACCTTC
-	TRBV5-5	TRBJ1-1	-	CASSFLAGDTEAFF	TGTGCCAGCAGCTTTCTGGCGGGAGACACTGAAGCTTTCTTT